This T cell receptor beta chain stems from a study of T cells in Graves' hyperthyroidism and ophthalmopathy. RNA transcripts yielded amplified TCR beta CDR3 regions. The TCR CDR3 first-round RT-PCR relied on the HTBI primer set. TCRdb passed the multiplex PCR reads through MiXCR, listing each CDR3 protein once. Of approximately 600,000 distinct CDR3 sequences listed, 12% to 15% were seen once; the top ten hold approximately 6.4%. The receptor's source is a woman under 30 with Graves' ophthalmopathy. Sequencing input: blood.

The CDR3 protein is CASSVGVSGTTDTQYF. In nucleotides, the CDR3 is TGTGCCAGCAGCGTAGGGGTTAGCGGGACCACAGATACGCAGTATTTT. J is TRBJ2-3 and V is TRBV9; TRBD2 matches at 8 bases. This CDR3 contains 16 residues. V lost 0 bases, J lost 2 bases, and 5 bases stayed unmatched. Germline V gives CDR1 SGDLS, CDR2 YYNGEE. Looking up the rest from reference TRBV9 and TRBJ2-3 gives the full variable domain: DSGVTQTPKHLITATGQRVTLRCSPRSGDLSVYWYQQSLDQGLQFLIQYYNGEERAKGNILERFSAQQFPDLHSELNLSSLELGDSALYFCASSVGVSGTTDTQYFGPGTRLTVL.